The T cell receptor (beta chain) described here comes from a study of CD8 T cells in ankylosing spondylitis. Germline CDR1 SGHTA, CDR2 FQGNSA. The V and J ends lost 5 bases and 5 bases respectively, with 15 bases between them. This CDR3 has 14 residues. Study observations and caveats: Ankylosing spondylitis blood appeared to be characterized by a TCR beta motif of under ten highly homologous variants. The study looked at matched synovial fluid samples from ankylosing spondylitis patients. Disease-linked clones were reported to be significantly enriched there.

Comment on this clonotype: What it recognizes is unknown.

TCRdb reprocessed the 5' RACE reads with MiXCR, giving one entry per CDR3 protein. The repertoire has fewer than 250,000 distinct CDR3 sequences, under 12% of them found once; the top ten carry 21%. The chain combines TRBV7-2 with TRBJ2-5; D might be TRBD2 (7 bases). Sequencing was carried out using blood, either unsorted or a sorted T cell fraction (not recorded which). This receptor was obtained from a male donor with ankylosing spondylitis or in good health (not recorded which). The CDR3 DNA is TGTGCCAGCAGCCCGGTTCGGGGGGCGGAGACCCAGTACTTC. It specifies CASSPVRGAETQYF.